The 10 T cell receptor beta chains below come from one sample, sequenced in a study of blood T cell repertoires in COVID-19. Clones were sequenced by immunoSEQ multiplex PCR, and TCRdb holds only the in-frame ones, with some missing. The sample lists under 25,000 clones, roughly nine tenths occurring once. Material for sequencing was peripheral blood. These receptors came from a human donor with active COVID-19. The donor label of this sample is uncertain.

Details on this clone: The germline gene is not matched at one end of the junction; a read error may be the cause. The chain joins TRBV7-7 to TRBJ2-2; no reliable D call. CDR3 length: 13 residues. Germline V gene data show CDR1 as SSHAT and CDR2 as FNYEAQ (reference sequence). The CDR3 bases are TGTGCTAGCAGCCCGGGTAATTCCGGGGAGCTGTTTTTT. It encodes CASSPGNSGELFF.

A few counts support this clone. The rearrangement joins TRBV18 to TRBJ2-7, with D maybe TRBD1 (6 bases). The CDR3 sequence is 15 residues long. Trimming pared 6 bases from V and 4 bases from J, leaving 19 bases between. Germline V gives CDR1 KGHSH, CDR2 LQKENI. The CDR3 protein is CASSRNREGSYEQYF. The CDR3 DNA is TGTGCCAGCTCGCGGAACAGGGAAGGGTCGTACGAGCAGTACTTC.

The V and J genes are TRBV2 and TRBJ2-1, with D possibly matching TRBD1 (5 bases). Germline assignment: CDR1 SNHLY and CDR2 FYNNEI. Trimming removed 1 base at V and 8 bases at J, with 15 bases between. This CDR3 is 15 amino acids long. For the CDR3, the DNA is TGTGCCAGCAGTGAAGGTTGGCAGGGCGGCGATGAGCAGTTCTTC. It codes for CASSEGWQGGDEQFF.

The J gene is TRBJ1-2, the V gene TRBV19; 7 nucleotides match TRBD1. CDR3 length: 15 amino acids. The junction had 14 bases not matched to a gene; V was cut back by 6 bases and J by 7 bases. CDR1 is LNHDA and CDR2 is SQIVND in the germline V gene (reference sequence). The CDR3 DNA is TGTGCCAGTAGCGTCAGACAGGGTGGGTCGGGTGGCTACACCTTC. As protein: CASSVRQGGSGGYTF.

The chain employs TRBV14 and TRBJ2-7; D is possibly TRBD1 (5 bases). CDR1 SGHDN and CDR2 FVKESK come from the germline V gene. V lost 1 base, J lost 6 bases, and 13 bases lay in between. CDR3 size: 14 residues. The CDR3 region is CASSQVGLGAEQYF. DNA of the CDR3: TGTGCCAGCAGCCAAGTCGGCCTAGGGGCCGAGCAGTACTTC.

The V call is TRBV19, the J call TRBJ2-1, with 10 bases matching TRBD2. Losses at the gene ends were 3 bases for V and 0 bases for J; bases not matched to a gene: 2. Germline V gene sequence: CDR1 LNHDA, CDR2 SQIVND (reference sequence). The CDR3 is 16 amino acids. CDR3 protein: CASSMSSGGSYNEQFF. The CDR3 nucleotides read TGTGCCAGTAGTATGTCTAGCGGGGGCTCCTACAATGAGCAGTTCTTC.

The V gene is TRBV27, the J gene TRBJ1-1, with TRBD1 as a possible D gene (5 bases). The V end lost 3 bases, the J end lost 7 bases, and 15 bases lay between the germline ends. CDR3 length equals 14 residues. CDR1 and CDR2 from the germline V gene are MNHEY and SMNVEV (reference sequence). The CDR3 loop is CASSFGGGIGEAFF. The CDR3 DNA reads TGTGCCAGCAGTTTTGGGGGGGGAATAGGTGAAGCTTTCTTT.

V is TRBV10-3 and J is TRBJ2-7; no firm D call. The length of the CDR3 is 15 residues. The germline CDR1 and CDR2 sequences are ENHRY and SYGVKD. The V end lost 2 bases, the J end lost 6 bases, and 17 bases lay between the germline ends. The CDR3 here is CAISESKVPYSEQYF. Here the CDR3 DNA reads TGTGCCATCAGTGAGAGTAAAGTGCCGTACTCCGAGCAGTACTTC.

This rearrangement joins TRBV11-3 to TRBJ2-5; 9 nucleotides match TRBD1. CDR3 length: 15 amino acids. Germline CDR1 SGHNT, CDR2 YENEEA. J gave up 4 bases and V 3 bases, and 6 bases lay outside the gene matches. For the CDR3, the DNA is TGTGCCAGCAGCTTGGGGGACAGGGAGGCAGAGACCCAGTACTTC. This translates into CASSLGDREAETQYF.

The count of this clone is one. CDR3 in DNA: TGTGCCACCAGTGAACCTCTAGCGGGAGGAACCAATGAGCAGTTCTTC. Residues: CATSEPLAGGTNEQFF. The rearrangement uses TRBV24-1 and TRBJ2-1, with 11 nucleotides matching TRBD2. This CDR3 contains 16 residues. Losses at the gene ends were 4 bases for V and 6 bases for J; bases not matched to a gene: 7. The V gene's germline CDR1 is KGHDR and CDR2 SFDVKD.